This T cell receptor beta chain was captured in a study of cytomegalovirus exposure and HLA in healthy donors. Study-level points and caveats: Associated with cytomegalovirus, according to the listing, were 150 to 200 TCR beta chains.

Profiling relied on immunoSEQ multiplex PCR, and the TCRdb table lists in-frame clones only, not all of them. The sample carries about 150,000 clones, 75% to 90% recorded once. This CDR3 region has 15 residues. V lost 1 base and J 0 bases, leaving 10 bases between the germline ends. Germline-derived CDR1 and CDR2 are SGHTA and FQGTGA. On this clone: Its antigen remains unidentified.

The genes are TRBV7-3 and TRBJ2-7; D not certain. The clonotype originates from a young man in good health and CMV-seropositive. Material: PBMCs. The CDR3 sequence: CASSLSYGASYEQYF. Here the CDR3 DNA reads TGTGCCAGCAGCTTAAGTTATGGAGCCTCCTACGAGCAGTACTTC.